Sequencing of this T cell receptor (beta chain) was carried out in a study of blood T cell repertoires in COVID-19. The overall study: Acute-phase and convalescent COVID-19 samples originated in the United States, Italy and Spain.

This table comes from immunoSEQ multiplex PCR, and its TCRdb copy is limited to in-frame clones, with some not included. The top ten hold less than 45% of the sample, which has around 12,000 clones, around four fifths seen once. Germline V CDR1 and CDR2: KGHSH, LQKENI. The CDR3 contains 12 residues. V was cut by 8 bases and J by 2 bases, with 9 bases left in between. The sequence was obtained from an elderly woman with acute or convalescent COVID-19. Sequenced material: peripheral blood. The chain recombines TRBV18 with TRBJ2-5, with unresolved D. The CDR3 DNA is TGTGCCAGCGAGAGAATACAAGAGACCCAGTACTTC. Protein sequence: CASERIQETQYF.